This T cell receptor beta chain was identified in a study of cytomegalovirus exposure and HLA in healthy donors. Background on the study: Genetic ancestry analysis placed around four fifths of the roughly 400 donors that were genotyped in the Caucasian-associated cluster.

Study-level results: Per a later analysis, approximately 16,000 TCR beta sequences showed association with HLA alleles at 0.05 false discovery rate. An apparent linkage of common viral pathogens to several of the most significant clusters emerged in a later analysis. A prior analysis recorded that most TCR beta V segments were productive about 87% or about 30% of the time.

As to this clone: Antigen: not known.

The PCR made use of 60 Vbeta and 13 Jbeta primers. The protocol was immunoSEQ multiplex PCR, while the TCRdb copy is restricted to in-frame clones and leaves out a portion. The sample carries 100,000 or so clones, roughly 15% recorded once. The CDR3 runs to 15 residues. Germline V gene sequence: CDR1 SGHRS, CDR2 YFSETQ. The V end lost 5 bases, the J end lost 2 bases, and 14 bases lay between the germline ends. The sequence derives from a female donor in good health and CMV-seronegative. The source material was PBMCs. This rearrangement joins TRBV5-1 to TRBJ2-1, with D tentatively TRBD1 (6 bases). CDR3 loop: CASSQEGVTYNEQFF. CDR3 DNA sequence: TGCGCCAGCAGTCAAGAGGGGGTTACCTACAATGAGCAGTTCTTC.